This T cell receptor beta chain derives from a study of T cell responses to AZD1222 COVID-19 vaccine. The protocol was immunoSEQ multiplex PCR, while the TCRdb copy is restricted to in-frame clones and leaves out a portion. The table shows under 35,000 clones, with 88% occurring only once. The V gene's germline CDR1 is MNHEY and CDR2 SVGAGI. The V end lost 2 bases, the J end lost 7 bases, and 11 bases lay between the germline ends. The CDR3 contains 13 residues. V is TRBV6-5 and J is TRBJ1-1; D is perhaps TRBD1 (6 bases). The receptor was isolated from an adult who received the AZD1222 COVID-19 vaccine. The sequenced sample was peripheral blood, obtained 28 days after the second AZD1222 dose. The CDR3: CASSYGGTREAFF. In DNA, the CDR3 is TGTGCCAGCAGTTACGGCGGGACACGTGAAGCTTTCTTT.